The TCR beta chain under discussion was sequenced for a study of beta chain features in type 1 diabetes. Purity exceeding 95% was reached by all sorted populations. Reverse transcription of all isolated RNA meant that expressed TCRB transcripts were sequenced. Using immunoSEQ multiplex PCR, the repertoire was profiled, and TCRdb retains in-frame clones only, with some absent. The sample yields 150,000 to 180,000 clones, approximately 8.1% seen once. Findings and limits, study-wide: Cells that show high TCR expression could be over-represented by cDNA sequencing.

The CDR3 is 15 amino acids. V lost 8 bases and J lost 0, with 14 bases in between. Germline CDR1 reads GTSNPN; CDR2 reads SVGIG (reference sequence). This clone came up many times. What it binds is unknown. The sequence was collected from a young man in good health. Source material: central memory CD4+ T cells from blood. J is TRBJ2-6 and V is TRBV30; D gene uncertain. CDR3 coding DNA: TGTGCCCAAACGGGTTATAGCTCTGGGGCCAACGTCCTGACTTTC. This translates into CAQTGYSSGANVLTF.